This T cell receptor (beta chain) was recovered during a study of blood T cells in healthy people across ages. The sample holds a few counts of this clonotype. The antigen remains undetermined. V lost 0 bases, J lost 5 bases, and 8 bases lay in between. The germline CDR1 and CDR2 sequences are SGHTA and FQGNSA. The CDR3 extends over 13 amino acids. General study results and limits: As age increased, TCR beta diversity per million T cells fell in a roughly linear fashion.

A second about 7 to 12 cycle PCR used barcoded and J-beta primers. TCRdb reprocessed the 5' RACE reads via MiXCR and lists one record per CDR3 protein. Among 750,000 to 850,000 distinct CDR3 sequences listed, roughly 25% were seen once. The same sample was also studied in work on T cells of mothers and their children. As that report states: Sequencing returned over 10 million TCR beta CDR3 reads per mother and about 2.9 million per child. Slightly higher overlap, not significant, was seen in related mother-child pairs than in unrelated pairs.

The specimen sequenced was blood. The V and J genes are TRBV7-2 and TRBJ2-7; possibly TRBD1 for D (5 bases). The TCR originated in a boy younger than 18 in good health. CDR3 in DNA: TGTGCCAGCAGCTTAGCAGGGGTCCACGAGCAGTACTTC. It codes for CASSLAGVHEQYF.